These 27 T cell receptor beta chains were sequenced from one sample in a study of early T cells in non-severe SARS-CoV-2 infection. TCRdb redid the calling of the 5' RACE reads with MiXCR, one entry per CDR3 protein. There are about 56,000 distinct CDR3 sequences in the sample; about 15% occur only once, and over 4% lies in the top ten. The material was whole blood, obtained at baseline. The origin of the receptors is an adult who was a healthcare worker with PCR-confirmed SARS-CoV-2 infection or an uninfected control (not recorded which).

This clonotype was detected only a few times. The chain uses TRBV4-1 and TRBJ1-1; D is possibly TRBD1 (6 bases). The germline V gene has CDR1 MGHRA and CDR2 YSYEKL. The CDR3 covers 14 residues. Trimming took 6 bases from V and 1 from J, leaving 12 bases between them. CDR3 bases: TGCGCCAGCAGGGTTTTAGGGGGGAACACTGAAGCTTTCTTT. It translates to CASRVLGGNTEAFF.

This clonotype was seen more than once but under ten times. This chain joins TRBV7-2 and TRBJ1-2, with 7 bases fitting TRBD1. The CDR3 is made up of 15 amino acids. In germline, CDR1 is SGHTA, CDR2 FQGNSA. With V trimmed by 5 bases and J by 4 bases, 10 bases remained unmatched. Written as DNA, the CDR3 is TGTGCCAGCAGCCCCCCGACAGGGAGCGGCTATGGCTACACCTTC. It translates to CASSPPTGSGYGYTF.

The chain uses TRBV20-1 and TRBJ2-1; 7 bases are a match to TRBD1. V gave up 5 bases and J gave up 9 bases; unmatched junction bases: 10. From germline, CDR1 is DFQATT and CDR2 SNEGSKA (reference sequence). The CDR3 is 13 amino acids. CDR3 in DNA: TGCAGTGCTCTCCGGCCAGGGGGTGTTGAGCAGTTCTTC. It specifies CSALRPGGVEQFF.

This clonotype was counted a few times. This rearrangement joins TRBV7-9 to TRBJ2-5; TRBD1 might be the D (6 bases). Trimming took 4 bases from V and 4 from J, leaving 13 bases between them. The CDR3 has 14 residues. Germline V CDR1 and CDR2: SEHNR, FQNEAQ (reference sequence). CDR3 sequence: CASSSPQGRETQYF. The DNA of the CDR3 is TGTGCCAGCAGCTCGCCGCAGGGGAGAGAGACCCAGTACTTC.

The chain has TRBV3-1 and TRBJ2-3, with a possible D match to TRBD2 (5 bases). The CDR3 has 15 amino acids. V was clipped by 4 bases and J by 2 bases, with 13 bases between them. Per germline, CDR1 LGHDT and CDR2 YNNKEL (reference sequence). The CDR3 coding sequence is TGTGCCAGCAGCCTAAGAGGACTGGTCACAGATACGCAGTATTTT. As protein: CASSLRGLVTDTQYF.

This clonotype was counted only a few times. The gene calls are TRBV6-5 and TRBJ2-7, with 13 nucleotides matching TRBD2. Germline CDR1 MNHEY, CDR2 SVGAGI. Trimming removed 5 bases from V and 4 bases from J; junction bases left unmatched: 8. This CDR3 spans 16 amino acids. The chain's CDR3 is CASSRGLAGNIYEQYF. DNA of the CDR3: TGTGCCAGCAGTAGGGGACTAGCGGGGAACATTTACGAGCAGTACTTC.

This clonotype was seen a handful of times. In DNA, the CDR3 is TGTGCCAGCAGTTATAGCAATCAGCCCCAGCATTTT. It translates to CASSYSNQPQHF. The chain uses TRBV28 and TRBJ1-5; D gene unclear. V gave up 4 bases and J gave up 0 bases, with 1 base separating them. The CDR3 has 12 residues. Germline V gene data show CDR1 as MDHEN and CDR2 as SYDVKM.

J is TRBJ2-3 and V is TRBV4-2; 12 bases align to TRBD2. After removal of 7 bases from V and 8 bases from J, the junction contained 25 bases not matched to a gene. CDR3 size: 20 residues. Germline CDR1 and CDR2: LGHNA and YNFKEQ. Written as DNA, the CDR3 is TGTGCCAGCACCAAAGACGAACCCCCACTAGCGGGGGGCAGCACGGGTACGCAGTATTTT. Encoded protein: CASTKDEPPLAGGSTGTQYF.

Ten or more counts support this clonotype. The chain combines TRBV18 with TRBJ1-2; TRBD1 aligns across 7 bases. The CDR3 runs 15 residues. Germline V lookup: CDR1 KGHSH, CDR2 LQKENI. With 3 bases clipped from V and 4 bases from J, the junction kept 8 bases outside the gene matches. CDR3 region: CASSPSTGHGYGYTF. CDR3 sequence (DNA): TGTGCCAGCTCACCTTCGACAGGGCACGGCTATGGCTACACCTTC.

There are a few counts of this clonotype. The chain couples TRBV6-1 to TRBJ2-2; 8 nucleotides align to TRBD2. J lost 5 bases, V lost 1 base, and 3 bases had no gene match. The CDR3 has 15 amino acids. CDR1 is MNHNS and CDR2 is SASEGT in the germline V gene. CDR3 in DNA: TGTGCCAGCAGTGAAGAGGGACTAGGTACCGGGGAGCTGTTTTTT. Protein product: CASSEEGLGTGELFF.

V gene TRBV20-1 combines with J gene TRBJ1-5; no definite D call. The CDR3 sequence is 13 residues long. V was pared by 7 bases and J by 1 base, with 11 bases between. Per the germline V gene, CDR1 is DFQATT and CDR2 is SNEGSKA (reference sequence). CDR3 loop: CSVVDKSNQPQHF. The CDR3 DNA reads as TGCAGTGTCGTAGATAAGAGCAATCAGCCCCAGCATTTT.

This clonotype has ten or more counts. The rearrangement uses TRBV19 and TRBJ1-5, with TRBD1 matching over 7 bases. The CDR3 length is 15 residues. Germline CDR1 LNHDA, CDR2 SQIVND (reference sequence). With V trimmed by 6 bases and J by 0 bases, 5 bases remained unmatched. The CDR3 loop is CASRKQGYSNQPQHF. For the CDR3, the DNA is TGTGCCAGTAGGAAACAGGGGTATAGCAATCAGCCCCAGCATTTT.

There are a few counts of this clonotype. The J gene is TRBJ2-5, the V gene TRBV5-1; 11 nucleotides align to TRBD2. This CDR3 spans 16 amino acids. J was trimmed by 4 bases and V by 5 bases; bases with no gene match: 10. From germline, CDR1 is SGHRS and CDR2 YFSETQ. CDR3 sequence: CASRLAGASLGETQYF. The CDR3 DNA reads as TGCGCCAGCAGACTAGCGGGGGCCTCCCTGGGAGAGACCCAGTACTTC.

This clonotype came up many times. The chain uses TRBV7-6 and TRBJ1-5; D uncertain. The CDR3 covers 13 residues. Looked up from germline, CDR1 is SGHVS and CDR2 is FNYEAQ. Trimming stripped 1 base from V and 7 bases from J, with 8 bases between. CDR3 sequence (DNA): TGTGCCAGCAGCTTAGGGGTACAGCAGCCCCAGCATTTT. As protein: CASSLGVQQPQHF.

The rearrangement links TRBV6-6 to TRBJ1-1; 7 bases fit TRBD1. Trimming at V came to 2 bases and at J to 0 bases, leaving 0 bases not matched to a gene. Germline V gene sequence: CDR1 MNHNY, CDR2 SVGAGI (reference sequence). CDR3 length: 14 amino acids. The CDR3 region has the DNA TGTGCCAGCAGTTACGGACAGGTGAACACTGAAGCTTTCTTT. Amino acids: CASSYGQVNTEAFF.

This clonotype was counted between two and nine times. The rearrangement links TRBV12-3 or TRBV12-4 to TRBJ1-6; 9 nucleotides agree with TRBD1. This CDR3 spans 14 amino acids. V was clipped by 6 bases and J by 6 bases; unmatched bases: 3. The CDR3 nucleotides read TGTGCCAGCAGCCCGACAGGGGGTAATTCACCCCTCCACTTT. Translating it yields CASSPTGGNSPLHF.

This clonotype has ten or more counts. The chain carries TRBV7-2 and TRBJ2-5; TRBD2 matches at 7 bases. Unmatched junction bases numbered 0, after V lost 0 bases and J lost 5 bases. Germline V gives CDR1 SGHTA, CDR2 FQGNSA. This CDR3 is built from 13 residues. Here the CDR3 DNA reads TGTGCCAGCAGCTTAGCGGGAGGGGAGACCCAGTACTTC. It specifies CASSLAGGETQYF.

This chain uses TRBV20-1 with TRBJ1-1; D not resolved. V lost 4 bases and J lost 11, with 11 bases in between. From germline, CDR1 is DFQATT and CDR2 SNEGSKA (reference sequence). The length of the CDR3 is 10 residues. The CDR3 is CSATLGGAFF. The CDR3 DNA sequence: TGCAGTGCTACCTTAGGTGGGGCTTTCTTT.

The chain carries TRBV18 and TRBJ2-7, with unresolved D. The ends were cut back, 1 base at V and 4 bases at J, with 5 bases in the middle. CDR1 KGHSH and CDR2 LQKENI come from the germline V gene. The CDR3 spans 12 residues. The DNA for the CDR3 is TGTGCCAGCTCACCACGGGATTACGAGCAGTACTTC. This codes for CASSPRDYEQYF.

The chain couples TRBV28 to TRBJ1-5, with D unclear. V was trimmed by 2 bases and J by 1 base, leaving 6 bases between them. The CDR3 is made up of 14 amino acids. CDR1 and CDR2 from the germline V gene are MDHEN and SYDVKM. The DNA for the CDR3 is TGTGCCAGCAGTTTAATAGGGAGCAATCAGCCCCAGCATTTT. Its protein is CASSLIGSNQPQHF.

This clonotype has a handful of counts. The chain is built from TRBV20-1 and TRBJ1-4; 7 bases are a match to TRBD1. Germline V lookup: CDR1 DFQATT, CDR2 SNEGSKA (reference sequence). The CDR3 consists of 14 residues. The DNA for the CDR3 is TGCAGACAGGGGAAGGGGGCAACTAATGAAAAACTGTTTTTT. This encodes CRQGKGATNEKLFF.

This chain uses TRBV29-1 with TRBJ2-7; perhaps TRBD2 as D (6 bases). CDR1 SQVTM and CDR2 ANQGSEA come from the germline V gene. The V and J ends lost 6 bases and 5 bases respectively, with 11 bases between them. The CDR3 has 11 amino acids. In nucleotides, the CDR3 is TGCAGCGTCGCGTCGGGGGACGAGCAGTACTTC. It encodes CSVASGDEQYF.

This clonotype was detected only a few times. V and J are TRBV6-1 and TRBJ1-5; D unresolved. The CDR3 contains 12 residues. Germline CDR1 reads MNHNS; CDR2 reads SASEGT. The V and J ends lost 1 base and 15 bases respectively, with 13 bases between them. CDR3 amino acids: CASSEGLGLPHF. DNA for the CDR3: TGTGCCAGCAGTGAAGGTCTGGGCCTGCCGCATTTT.

This clonotype appeared many times. CDR3 sequence (DNA): TGTGCCAGCAGCTTAGACAGTTTCTCCTACGAGCAGTACTTC. It encodes CASSLDSFSYEQYF. The chain couples TRBV7-6 to TRBJ2-7, with no clear D. The V end was cut by 1 base, the J end by 0 bases, with 7 bases between. CDR1 and CDR2 (germline): SGHVS, FNYEAQ. The CDR3 is 14 residues long.

This clonotype showed up many times. The rearrangement links TRBV3-1 to TRBJ2-2; no firm D call. Germline assignment: CDR1 LGHDT and CDR2 YNNKEL (reference sequence). This CDR3 has 14 amino acids. Deletions cut 0 bases from V and 10 bases from J, with 12 bases between. The CDR3 nucleotides are TGTGCCAGCAGCCAAGAGGCCGGCCGAGCGGAGCTGTTTTTT. It yields the protein CASSQEAGRAELFF.

This clonotype was counted only a few times. The chain combines TRBV13 with TRBJ2-1, with no clear D. The V end lost 1 base, the J end lost 9 bases, and 10 bases lay between the germline ends. CDR3 size: 13 residues. CDR1 is PRHDT, CDR2 FYEKMQ, per germline (reference sequence). CDR3 protein: CASSLAATPEQFF. For the CDR3, the DNA is TGTGCCAGCAGCTTAGCAGCCACCCCTGAGCAGTTCTTC.

This clonotype was observed at least ten times. The chain employs TRBV7-6 and TRBJ2-1; 7 positions agree with TRBD2. The CDR3 has 15 amino acids. Germline loops: CDR1 SGHVS, CDR2 FNYEAQ. V shed 1 base and J 8 bases; nucleotides not matched to a gene: 8. CDR3 nucleotide sequence: TGTGCCAGCAGCTTAGAGGGCGGGAGAAGGCATGAGCAGTTCTTC. Its protein product is CASSLEGGRRHEQFF.